Sequencing of this TCR beta chain was carried out in a study of blood T cells in healthy people across ages. Whole-study findings and limits: Naive CD4+ cells and diversity were both higher in long-lived donors than in aged donors. Nothing was known about donor CMV status, and this possibly confounded expanded clonotype changes.

The germline CDR1 and CDR2 sequences are SQVTM and ANQGSEA. The CDR3 has 15 residues. V was trimmed by 6 bases and J by 11 bases, leaving 28 bases between them. As for this clonotype: Its cognate antigen is unknown.

A sample-barcoded 5' primer and a J-beta primer mix were used in a second PCR of roughly 7 to 12 cycles. TCRdb used MiXCR to reprocess the 5' RACE reads, holding one entry per CDR3 protein. The repertoire holds roughly 640,000 distinct CDR3 sequences, with about 30% as singletons. Drawn from each donor were roughly 9.4 milliliters of peripheral blood. The rearrangement uses TRBV29-1 and TRBJ2-5, with D perhaps being TRBD1 or TRBD2 (5 bases each). The sequenced sample was blood. The clonotype was recovered from a woman of 80 years or more in good health. CDR3 DNA sequence: TGCAGCGTGTTTGCACCGGGACGGTCAATCGATGAGCAGTACTTC. This translates into CSVFAPGRSIDEQYF.